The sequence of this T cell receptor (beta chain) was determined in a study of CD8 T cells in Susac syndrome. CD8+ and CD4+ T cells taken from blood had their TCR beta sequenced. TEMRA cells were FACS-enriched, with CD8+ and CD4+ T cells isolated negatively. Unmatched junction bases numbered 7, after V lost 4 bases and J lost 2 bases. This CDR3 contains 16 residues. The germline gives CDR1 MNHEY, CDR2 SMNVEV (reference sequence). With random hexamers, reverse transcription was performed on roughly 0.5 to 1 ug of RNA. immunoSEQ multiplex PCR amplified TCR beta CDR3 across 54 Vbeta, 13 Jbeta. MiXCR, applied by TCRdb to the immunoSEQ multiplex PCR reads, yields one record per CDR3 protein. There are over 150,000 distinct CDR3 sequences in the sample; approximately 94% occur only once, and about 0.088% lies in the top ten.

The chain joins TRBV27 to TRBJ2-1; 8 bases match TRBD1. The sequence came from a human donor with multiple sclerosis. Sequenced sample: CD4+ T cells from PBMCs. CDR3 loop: CASSSRTGRPYNEQFF. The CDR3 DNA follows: TGTGCCAGCAGTTCCCGGACAGGGCGGCCCTACAATGAGCAGTTCTTC.